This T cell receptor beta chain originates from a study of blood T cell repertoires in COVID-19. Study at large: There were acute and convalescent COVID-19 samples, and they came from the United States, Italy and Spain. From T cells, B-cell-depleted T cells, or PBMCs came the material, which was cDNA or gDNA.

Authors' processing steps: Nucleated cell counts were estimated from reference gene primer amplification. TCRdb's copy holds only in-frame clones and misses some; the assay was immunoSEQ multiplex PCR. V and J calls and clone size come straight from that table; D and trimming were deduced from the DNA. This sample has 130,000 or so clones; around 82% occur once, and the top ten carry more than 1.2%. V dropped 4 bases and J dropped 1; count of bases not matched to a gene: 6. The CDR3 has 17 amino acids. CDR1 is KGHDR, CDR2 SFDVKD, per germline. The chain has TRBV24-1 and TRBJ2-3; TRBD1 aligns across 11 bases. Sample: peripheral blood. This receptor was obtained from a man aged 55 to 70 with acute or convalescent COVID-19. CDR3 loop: CATSDPGQGAGTDTQYF. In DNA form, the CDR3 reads TGTGCCACCAGTGACCCCGGACAGGGGGCGGGCACAGATACGCAGTATTTT.